The subject of this entry is one TCR beta chain. This sample was taken from a study of shared clonotypes between healthy human individuals. Assay: immunoSEQ multiplex PCR; the TCRdb copy retains only in-frame clones and omits some. This sample has about 510,000 clones, with 79% found just once. Germline V gene sequence: CDR1 MNHNS, CDR2 SASEGT. The CDR3 is 13 residues long. The ends were cut back, 6 bases at V and 12 bases at J, with 21 bases in the middle. Sequencing was done on a sample of PBMCs. The clonotype comes from a woman aged 40 to 55 in good health. Some clones in this sample may be carry-over from other donors' samples. The gene calls are TRBV6-1 and TRBJ2-7; TRBD1 is a possible D gene (6 bases). This chain's CDR3 is CASRTNTGLALYF. The CDR3 DNA reads TGTGCCAGCAGGACAAACACAGGGTTAGCACTGTACTTC.